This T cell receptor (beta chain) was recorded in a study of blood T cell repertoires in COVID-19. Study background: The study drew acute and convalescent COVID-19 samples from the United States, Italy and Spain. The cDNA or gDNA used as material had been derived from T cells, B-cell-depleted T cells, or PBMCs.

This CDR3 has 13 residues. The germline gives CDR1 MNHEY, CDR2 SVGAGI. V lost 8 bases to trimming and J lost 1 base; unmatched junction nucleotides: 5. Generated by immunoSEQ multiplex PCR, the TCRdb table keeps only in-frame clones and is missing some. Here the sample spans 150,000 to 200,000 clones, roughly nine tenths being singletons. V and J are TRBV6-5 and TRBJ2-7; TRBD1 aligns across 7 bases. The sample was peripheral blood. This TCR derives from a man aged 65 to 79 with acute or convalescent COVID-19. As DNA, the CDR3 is TGTGCCAGCCGACAGGGAGTGTCCTACGAGCAGTACTTC. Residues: CASRQGVSYEQYF.